What follows are 30 T cell receptor beta chains derived from one specimen sequenced in a study of T cell changes during pregnancy in multiple sclerosis. Using immunoSEQ multiplex PCR, the repertoire was profiled, and TCRdb retains in-frame clones only, with some absent. Among 35,000 to 55,000 clones listed, nearly 95% were seen once. Sequenced here: peripheral blood, sampled in the third trimester of pregnancy. Receptor source: a female donor with multiple sclerosis, enrolled in a pregnancy study.

This sequence joins TRBV7-9 and TRBJ1-2; weak D call: TRBD1 (5 bases). Germline V gene sequence: CDR1 SEHNR, CDR2 FQNEAQ (reference sequence). CDR3 size: 13 residues. V lost 7 bases and J lost 8, with 17 bases in between. CDR3 DNA sequence: TGTGCCAGCACCCTTGACAGCCTGGGGGGCTACACCTTC. The encoded protein is CASTLDSLGGYTF.

This clone was detected once. The rearrangement joins TRBV28 to TRBJ2-5; 9 bases map to TRBD2. Germline CDR1 is MDHEN and CDR2 is SYDVKM. V was clipped by 6 bases and J by 4 bases; unmatched bases: 9. The CDR3 sequence is 15 residues long. For the CDR3, the DNA is TGTGCCAGCAGCGTGGCGGGAGGGCCCGTAGAGACCCAGTACTTC. Protein product: CASSVAGGPVETQYF.

The chain recombines TRBV9 with TRBJ2-7; 7 nucleotides align to TRBD2. V gave up 4 bases and J gave up 2 bases; unmatched junction bases: 9. From germline, CDR1 is SGDLS and CDR2 YYNGEE. The CDR3 runs 15 residues. The CDR3 DNA is TGTGCCAGCAGCTTCCAGGGAGGGCGGACCTACGAGCAGTACTTC. Encoded protein: CASSFQGGRTYEQYF.

The chain is built from TRBV27 and TRBJ2-1; 10 bases are a match to TRBD1. Trimming removed 7 bases from V and 4 bases from J; junction bases left unmatched: 7. Germline CDR1 reads MNHEY; CDR2 reads SMNVEV (reference sequence). There are 15 residues in the CDR3. CDR3 region: CASMVDRGGYNEQFF. The CDR3 nucleotides read TGTGCCAGCATGGTGGACAGGGGGGGATACAATGAGCAGTTCTTC.

This clone came up once. This sequence joins TRBV19 and TRBJ1-1; tentatively, D is TRBD1 (5 bases). The CDR3 length is 13 residues. Germline CDR1 is LNHDA and CDR2 is SQIVND (reference sequence). Trimming removed 9 bases at V and 1 base at J, with 12 bases between. The CDR3 DNA follows: TGTGCCAGCAGACAGCTCGAGAACACTGAAGCTTTCTTT. Its protein product is CASRQLENTEAFF.

As regards this clone: Other DNA sequences of this sample code for an identical CDR3. V is TRBV7-2 and J is TRBJ2-1; 7 nucleotides line up with TRBD2. J lost 6 bases, V lost 1 base, and 0 bases had no gene match. There are 13 residues in the CDR3. From germline, CDR1 is SGHTA and CDR2 FQGNSA. The DNA for the CDR3 is TGTGCCAGCAGCTTAGGACTAGCCAATGAGCAGTTCTTC. Its protein is CASSLGLANEQFF.

The chain uses TRBV2 and TRBJ2-1, with 8 bases matching TRBD2. J was trimmed by 8 bases and V by 5 bases; bases with no gene match: 8. Germline V gene sequence: CDR1 SNHLY, CDR2 FYNNEI. The length of the CDR3 is 14 residues. CDR3 DNA sequence: TGTGCCAGCAGTACGGGAGGGTTTTGGGATGAGCAGTTCTTC. Translated, it gives CASSTGGFWDEQFF.

The chain recombines TRBV6-6 with TRBJ2-1; 9 nucleotides agree with TRBD2. CDR1 and CDR2 (germline): MNHNY, SVGAGI (reference sequence). V was clipped by 0 bases and J by 7 bases; unmatched bases: 7. This CDR3 spans 16 amino acids. The CDR3 region has the DNA TGTGCCAGCAGTTACTCTCTTAGCGGGAGTGGGAATGAGCAGTTCTTC. It encodes CASSYSLSGSGNEQFF.

This sequence joins TRBV13 and TRBJ2-7; 10 bases agree with TRBD2. In germline, CDR1 is PRHDT, CDR2 FYEKMQ (reference sequence). The V gene end was trimmed by 3 bases and the J gene end by 1 base; junction bases not matched to a gene: 3. This CDR3 spans 15 amino acids. The CDR3 is CASSFGTSVSYEQYF. CDR3 bases: TGTGCCAGCAGCTTCGGGACTAGCGTATCCTACGAGCAGTACTTC.

The chain carries TRBV18 and TRBJ2-5; D remains ambiguous. The length of the CDR3 is 11 residues. V shed 8 bases and J shed 6 bases, with 10 bases lying between them. The germline V gene encodes CDR1 KGHSH and CDR2 LQKENI. The chain's CDR3 is CASLGAKTQYF. The CDR3 bases are TGTGCCAGCCTCGGAGCAAAGACCCAGTACTTC.

This chain joins TRBV19 and TRBJ2-7, with a weak D call TRBD2 (5 bases). Trimming left V 2 bases short and J 5 bases short, with 7 bases between. Germline V gene data show CDR1 as LNHDA and CDR2 as SQIVND (reference sequence). The CDR3 sequence is 12 residues long. CDR3 nucleotides: TGTGCCAGTAGTATATCGACTAACGAGCAGTACTTC. Its translation: CASSISTNEQYF.

The CDR3 here is CASGSAGVPVDEQYF. DNA for the CDR3: TGTGCCAGCGGCTCGGCGGGAGTACCCGTGGACGAGCAGTACTTC. The chain uses TRBV28 and TRBJ2-7; 7 bases map to TRBD2. This CDR3 contains 15 residues. Germline loops: CDR1 MDHEN, CDR2 SYDVKM. J was trimmed by 5 bases and V by 8 bases; bases with no gene match: 15. Full variable domain (outside the CDR3, taken from reference TRBV28 and TRBJ2-7): DVKVTQSSRYLVKRTGEKVFLECVQDMDHENMFWYRQDPGLGLRLIYFSYDVKMKEKGDIPEGYSVSREKKERFSLILESASTNQTSMYLCASGSAGVPVDEQYFGPGTRLTVT.

The chain is built from TRBV20-1 and TRBJ2-1; 9 nucleotides line up with TRBD1. This CDR3 has 11 residues. Germline CDR1 DFQATT, CDR2 SNEGSKA (reference sequence). Germline trimming cut 4 bases from V and 12 bases from J; bases unmatched to any gene: 4. The DNA of the CDR3 is TGCAGTGCTACCGGGACAGGGTCGCAGTTCTTC. Protein sequence: CSATGTGSQFF.

J is TRBJ1-1 and V is TRBV5-4, with TRBD1 matching over 7 bases. The ends lost 4 bases at V and 10 bases at J; junction bases unmatched: 7. CDR3 length: 12 residues. Germline lookup yields CDR1 SGHNT and CDR2 YYREEE (reference sequence). This chain's CDR3 is CASSPGGGGAFF. As DNA, the CDR3 is TGTGCCAGCAGCCCAGGGGGAGGTGGAGCTTTCTTT.

This clone has only a few counts. The chain recombines TRBV13 with TRBJ2-1; TRBD2 might be the D (5 bases). Trimming left V 5 bases short and J 10 bases short, with 21 bases between. There are 15 residues in the CDR3. Germline V gives CDR1 PRHDT, CDR2 FYEKMQ (reference sequence). This chain's CDR3 is CASSTDYTGIEEQFF. DNA of the CDR3: TGTGCCAGCAGCACCGACTATACCGGGATTGAAGAGCAGTTCTTC. The full variable domain, completed using reference TRBV13 and TRBJ2-1, is AAGVIQSPRHLIKEKRETATLKCYPIPRHDTVYWYQQGPGQDPQFLISFYEKMQSDKGSIPDRFSAQQFSDYHSELNMSSLELGDSALYFCASSTDYTGIEEQFFGPGTRLTVL.

This clone was seen just once. The chain combines TRBV18 with TRBJ1-4; D might be TRBD1 (6 bases). The V end was cut by 5 bases, the J end by 0 bases, with 13 bases between. Germline lookup yields CDR1 KGHSH and CDR2 LQKENI. CDR3 length equals 16 residues. Here the CDR3 reads CASSTRQAATNEKLFF. The CDR3 coding sequence is TGTGCCAGCTCAACCAGACAGGCTGCAACTAATGAAAAACTGTTTTTT.

A single count supports this clone. The chain carries TRBV7-2 and TRBJ2-5; TRBD1 is a possible D gene (6 bases). CDR1 and CDR2 from the germline V gene are SGHTA and FQGNSA. V was trimmed by 5 bases and J by 2 bases, leaving 15 bases between them. The CDR3 runs 15 residues. Here the CDR3 reads CASSPNRELQETQYF. The CDR3 DNA reads TGTGCCAGCAGCCCGAACAGGGAACTACAAGAGACCCAGTACTTC.

This clone was counted a single time. The chain recombines TRBV11-3 with TRBJ1-2, with 7 bases aligning to TRBD1. The CDR3 runs to 16 residues. Germline CDR1 and CDR2: SGHNT and YENEEA. With 2 bases clipped from V and 3 bases from J, the junction kept 9 bases outside the gene matches. CDR3 in amino acids: CASSLPQGRCDYGYTF. The CDR3 DNA follows: TGTGCCAGCAGCTTACCACAGGGGCGGTGTGACTATGGCTACACCTTC.

The J gene is TRBJ1-1, the V gene TRBV4-3, with D hard to call. This CDR3 region has 15 residues. V lost 4 bases and J lost 1, with 13 bases in between. Looked up from germline, CDR1 is LGHNA and CDR2 is YSLEER. CDR3 in amino acids: CASSPQAEPNTEAFF. Here the CDR3 DNA reads TGCGCCAGCAGCCCCCAGGCAGAACCGAACACTGAAGCTTTCTTT.

This clone is labeled as medium-sized. This chain joins TRBV4-2 and TRBJ2-1, with D perhaps matching TRBD2 (6 bases). V dropped 0 bases and J dropped 2 bases, with 11 bases sitting between them. The length of the CDR3 is 16 residues. The germline CDR1 and CDR2 sequences are LGHNA and YNFKEQ. The CDR3 region is CASSQDGTGTYNEQFF. The CDR3 region has the DNA TGTGCCAGCAGCCAAGATGGGACTGGGACCTACAATGAGCAGTTCTTC.

This chain uses TRBV6-1 with TRBJ1-5; TRBD1 matches 7 bases. CDR3 length: 14 amino acids. CDR1 is MNHNS and CDR2 is SASEGT in the germline V gene. V dropped 1 base and J dropped 5; count of bases not matched to a gene: 2. CDR3 bases: TGTGCCAGCAGTGAAGACAGGGGCGATCAGCCCCAGCATTTT. It is translated as CASSEDRGDQPQHF.

Ten or more counts support this clone. This chain joins TRBV27 and TRBJ2-7; 11 bases agree with TRBD2. The junction had 9 bases not matched to a gene; V was cut back by 8 bases and J by 3 bases. Per germline, CDR1 MNHEY and CDR2 SMNVEV (reference sequence). This CDR3 is 15 amino acids long. The CDR3 reads CASHTLTSGSYEQYF. CDR3 DNA sequence: TGTGCCAGCCATACTCTAACTAGCGGGAGCTACGAGCAGTACTTC.

The chain couples TRBV4-3 to TRBJ2-7, with 9 bases lining up with TRBD2. The CDR3 is 16 amino acids. The V segment lost 0 bases and the J segment 0 bases; nucleotides outside the gene matches: 3. Germline CDR1 is LGHNA and CDR2 is YSLEER. The CDR3 loop reads CASSQDRAGGSYEQYF. CDR3 DNA: TGCGCCAGCAGCCAAGATCGAGCGGGAGGCTCCTACGAGCAGTACTTC.

The chain is built from TRBV6-1 and TRBJ1-5; TRBD1 is a possible D gene (5 bases). The V end was cut by 6 bases, the J end by 0 bases, with 9 bases between. Germline CDR1 reads MNHNS; CDR2 reads SASEGT. The CDR3 runs to 14 residues. CDR3 nucleotides: TGTGCCAGCAGGGGGCGCATTAGCAATCAGCCCCAGCATTTT. Its protein is CASRGRISNQPQHF.

The rearrangement joins TRBV7-9 to TRBJ2-7; 10 bases agree with TRBD1. The CDR3 covers 15 residues. Germline trimming cut 1 base from V and 7 bases from J; bases unmatched to any gene: 7. Per the germline V gene, CDR1 is SEHNR and CDR2 is FQNEAQ (reference sequence). The CDR3 DNA follows: TGTGCCAGCAGCTTAGGTGGGACAGGGGTTCGGGAGCAGTACTTC. Protein sequence: CASSLGGTGVREQYF.

This clone has just a few counts. The chain combines TRBV6-4 with TRBJ2-3; 10 nucleotides match TRBD2. This CDR3 has 17 residues. The V gene's germline CDR1 is MRHNA and CDR2 SNTAGT. V shed 0 bases, J shed 1 base, and the junction held 4 bases outside the gene matches. CDR3: CASSDSTLAGGTDTQYF. CDR3 DNA: TGTGCCAGCAGTGACTCAACCCTAGCGGGAGGCACAGATACGCAGTATTTT.

J is TRBJ2-1 and V is TRBV25-1; D not resolved. The CDR3 covers 14 residues. V was cut by 7 bases and J by 0 bases, with 10 bases left in between. The germline V gene encodes CDR1 MGHDK and CDR2 SYGVNS. As DNA, the CDR3 is TGTGCCAGCATTGGCCAAGACTCCTACAATGAGCAGTTCTTC. Residues: CASIGQDSYNEQFF.

V gene TRBV6-1 combines with J gene TRBJ2-3; 11 bases map to TRBD2. Unmatched junction bases numbered 2, after V lost 6 bases and J lost 0 bases. Germline V gene lookup returns CDR1 MNHNS and CDR2 SASEGT. CDR3 length: 15 residues. Here the CDR3 reads CASRGLAASTDTQYF. The CDR3 DNA reads TGTGCCAGCAGGGGACTAGCGGCTAGCACAGATACGCAGTATTTT.

This rearrangement joins TRBV7-2 to TRBJ2-3, with 16 bases lining up with TRBD2. The CDR3 is 18 residues long. The junction had 13 bases not matched to a gene; V was cut back by 5 bases and J by 8 bases. Germline V CDR1 and CDR2: SGHTA, FQGNSA. The CDR3 here is CASSPGTSGRAPSGTQYF. DNA of the CDR3: TGTGCCAGCAGCCCGGGGACTAGCGGGAGGGCCCCCAGTGGTACGCAGTATTTT. Full variable domain (missing parts from reference TRBV7-2 and TRBJ2-3): GAGVSQSPSNKVTEKGKDVELRCDPISGHTALYWYRQSLGQGLEFLIYFQGNSAPDKSGLPSDRFSAERTGGSVSTLTIQRTQQEDSAVYLCASSPGTSGRAPSGTQYFGPGTRLTVL.

This clone has a single count. The rearrangement links TRBV5-6 to TRBJ2-7, with D possibly TRBD1 on 6 matching bases. Trimming pared 4 bases from V and 0 bases from J, leaving 11 bases between. The CDR3 is 14 residues long. The germline CDR1 and CDR2 sequences are SGHDT and YYEEEE. CDR3 bases: TGTGCCAGCAGCCCTTGGACAGCCTCCTACGAGCAGTACTTC. Amino acids: CASSPWTASYEQYF.